This TCR beta chain was sequenced during a study of blood T cell repertoires in COVID-19. Germline V gene sequence: CDR1 SGDLS, CDR2 YYNGEE. CDR3 size: 14 residues. Trimming removed 3 bases at V and 5 bases at J, with 11 bases between. Measured with immunoSEQ multiplex PCR; TCRdb has only the in-frame clones, and not every one. Of approximately 300,000 clones listed, roughly nine tenths were seen once; the top ten hold 1.8%. Seattle patient enrollment occurred during active infection, with longitudinal follow-up thereafter. The sequence came from a woman in her 30s with COVID-19, enrolled during active disease. Material for sequencing was peripheral blood. The chain carries TRBV9 and TRBJ1-4, with D hard to call. Written as DNA, the CDR3 is TGTGCCAGCAGCGGGAGAGGCCGAAATGAAAAACTGTTTTTT. Translating gives CASSGRGRNEKLFF.